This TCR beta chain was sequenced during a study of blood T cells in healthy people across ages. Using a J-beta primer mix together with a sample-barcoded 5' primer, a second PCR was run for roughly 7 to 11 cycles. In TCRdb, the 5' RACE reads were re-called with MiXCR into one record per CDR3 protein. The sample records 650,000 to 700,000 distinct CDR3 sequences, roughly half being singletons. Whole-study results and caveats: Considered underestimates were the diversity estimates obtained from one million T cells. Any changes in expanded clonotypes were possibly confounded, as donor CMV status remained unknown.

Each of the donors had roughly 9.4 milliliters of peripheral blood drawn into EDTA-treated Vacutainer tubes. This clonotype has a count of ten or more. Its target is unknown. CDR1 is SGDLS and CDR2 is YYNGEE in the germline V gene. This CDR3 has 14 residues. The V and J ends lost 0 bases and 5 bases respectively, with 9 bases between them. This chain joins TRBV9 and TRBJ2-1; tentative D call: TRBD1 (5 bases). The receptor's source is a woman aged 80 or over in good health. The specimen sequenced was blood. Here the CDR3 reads CASSVVQANNEQFF. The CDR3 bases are TGTGCCAGCAGCGTAGTACAGGCGAACAATGAGCAGTTCTTC.